The 8 T cell receptor beta chains below come from one sample, sequenced in a study of shared clonotypes between healthy human individuals. The naive CD8 population came from CD45RO-negative cells selected for CCR7, without terminally differentiated effector memory CD45RA+ cells. Profiled with immunoSEQ multiplex PCR; TCRdb holds only in-frame clones, not every one. The sample holds just over 2,000,000 clones, just under 95% seen once. Sample: naive CD8+ T cells sorted from blood. All receptors come from a man between 18 and 35 years old in good health.

The chain has TRBV18 and TRBJ2-2; TRBD2 aligns across 10 bases. The CDR3 contains 15 residues. Germline CDR1 is KGHSH and CDR2 is LQKENI. V was clipped by 3 bases and J by 6 bases; unmatched bases: 4. The CDR3 spells CASSPPSGSPGELFF. The CDR3 region has the DNA TGTGCCAGCTCACCCCCTAGCGGGAGCCCCGGGGAGCTGTTTTTT.

V and J are TRBV6-1 and TRBJ1-4; 8 nucleotides match TRBD1. The V segment lost 5 bases and the J segment 6 bases; nucleotides outside the gene matches: 2. The germline CDR1 and CDR2 sequences are MNHNS and SASEGT. The CDR3 is 13 amino acids. CDR3 region: CASSLTGDEKLFF. The CDR3 DNA is TGTGCCAGCAGTTTGACAGGGGATGAAAAACTGTTTTTT.

The chain has TRBV6-6 and TRBJ2-2; no clear D gene. Germline CDR1 reads MNHNY; CDR2 reads SVGAGI (reference sequence). V shed 0 bases and J shed 2 bases, with 7 bases lying between them. The CDR3 has 15 residues. As DNA, the CDR3 is TGTGCCAGCAGTTACTCCTGGACCAACACCGGGGAGCTGTTTTTT. It codes for CASSYSWTNTGELFF.

J is TRBJ2-3 and V is TRBV4-3; 8 bases agree with TRBD1. CDR1 LGHNA and CDR2 YSLEER come from the germline V gene. V gave up 0 bases and J gave up 1 base; unmatched junction bases: 6. This CDR3 region has 17 residues. This chain's CDR3 is CASSQEPPGQGTDTQYF. DNA for the CDR3: TGCGCCAGCAGCCAAGAGCCCCCGGGACAGGGCACAGATACGCAGTATTTT.

The V call is TRBV5-6, the J call TRBJ1-1, with a weak D call TRBD1 (6 bases). With 3 bases removed from V and 4 bases from J, the gap between germline ends came to 13 bases. The CDR3 is made up of 14 amino acids. The germline V gene has CDR1 SGHDT and CDR2 YYEEEE. The CDR3 sequence is CASSWLTGFTEAFF. CDR3 nucleotides: TGTGCCAGCAGCTGGCTAACAGGGTTCACTGAAGCTTTCTTT.

The V gene is TRBV28, the J gene TRBJ1-1, with a possible D match to TRBD1 (5 bases). V was clipped by 5 bases and J by 3 bases, with 13 bases between them. Germline values: CDR1 MDHEN, CDR2 SYDVKM. The CDR3 sequence is 14 residues long. This CDR3 reads CASSATGGDTEAFF. The CDR3 nucleotides are TGTGCCAGCAGTGCCACAGGTGGGGACACTGAAGCTTTCTTT.

This clone was recorded only once. This rearrangement joins TRBV25-1 to TRBJ1-1, with D perhaps matching TRBD1 (5 bases). This CDR3 contains 14 residues. Germline V CDR1 and CDR2: MGHDK, SYGVNS. Trimming pared 1 base from V and 7 bases from J, leaving 13 bases between. This chain's CDR3 is CASSEWGEGNEAFF. In DNA, the CDR3 is TGTGCCAGCAGTGAATGGGGGGAGGGGAATGAAGCTTTCTTT.

The rearrangement links TRBV2 to TRBJ2-1, with D unresolved. The CDR3 consists of 12 residues. Germline loops: CDR1 SNHLY, CDR2 FYNNEI. The V gene lost 4 bases and the J gene lost 5 bases, with 6 bases spanning the gap. The CDR3 region is CASSGGNNEQFF. CDR3 in DNA: TGTGCCAGCAGTGGCGGAAACAATGAGCAGTTCTTC.